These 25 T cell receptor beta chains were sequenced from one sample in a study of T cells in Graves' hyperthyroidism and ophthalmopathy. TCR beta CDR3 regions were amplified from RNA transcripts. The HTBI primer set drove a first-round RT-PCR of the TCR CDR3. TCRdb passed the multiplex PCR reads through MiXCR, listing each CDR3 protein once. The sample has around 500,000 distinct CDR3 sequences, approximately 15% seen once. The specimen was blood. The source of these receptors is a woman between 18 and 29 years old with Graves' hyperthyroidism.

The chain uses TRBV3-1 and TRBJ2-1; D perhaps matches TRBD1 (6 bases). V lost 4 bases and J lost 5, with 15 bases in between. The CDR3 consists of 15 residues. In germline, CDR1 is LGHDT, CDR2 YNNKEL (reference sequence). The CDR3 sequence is CASSRDGQPHNEQFF. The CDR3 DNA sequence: TGTGCCAGCAGCCGGGATGGACAGCCCCACAATGAGCAGTTCTTC.

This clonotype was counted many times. CDR3 amino acids: CAWSVLHGTKGETQYF. CDR3 bases: TGTGCCTGGAGTGTACTTCACGGGACTAAAGGAGAGACCCAGTACTTC. The J gene is TRBJ2-5, the V gene TRBV30, with 7 bases matching TRBD2. The CDR3 runs 16 residues. The J segment lost 4 bases and the V segment lost 0 bases, leaving 11 bases of the junction unmatched. The germline gives CDR1 GTSNPN, CDR2 SVGIG (reference sequence).

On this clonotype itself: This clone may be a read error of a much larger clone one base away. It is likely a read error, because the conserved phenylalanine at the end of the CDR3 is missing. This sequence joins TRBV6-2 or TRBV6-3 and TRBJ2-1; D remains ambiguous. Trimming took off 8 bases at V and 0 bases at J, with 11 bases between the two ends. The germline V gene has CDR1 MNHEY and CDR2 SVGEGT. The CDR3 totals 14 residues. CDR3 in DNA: TGTGCCAGCCTTCTAGAGCTCTCCTACAATGAGCAGTTCTCC. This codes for CASLLELSYNEQFS.

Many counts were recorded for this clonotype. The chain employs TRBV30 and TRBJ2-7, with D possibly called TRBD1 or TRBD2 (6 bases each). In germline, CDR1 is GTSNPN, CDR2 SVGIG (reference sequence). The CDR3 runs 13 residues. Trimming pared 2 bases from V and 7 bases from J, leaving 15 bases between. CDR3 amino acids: CAWSKGGSGEQYF. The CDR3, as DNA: TGTGCCTGGAGTAAGGGGGGCTCAGGTGAGCAGTACTTC.

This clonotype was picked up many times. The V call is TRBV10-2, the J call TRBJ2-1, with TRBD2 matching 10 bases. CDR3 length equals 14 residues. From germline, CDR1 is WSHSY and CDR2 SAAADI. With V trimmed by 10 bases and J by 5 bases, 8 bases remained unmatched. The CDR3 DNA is TGCGCCACCCTCAGCGGGAGGGGGAACAATGAGCAGTTCTTC. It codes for CATLSGRGNNEQFF.

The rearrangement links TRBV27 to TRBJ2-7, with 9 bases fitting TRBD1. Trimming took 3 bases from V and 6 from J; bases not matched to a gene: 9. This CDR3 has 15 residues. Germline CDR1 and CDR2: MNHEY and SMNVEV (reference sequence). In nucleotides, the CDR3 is TGTGCCAGCAGTTTCCTCTCTACAGGGGGCAGCGAGCAGTACGTC. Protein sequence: CASSFLSTGGSEQYV.

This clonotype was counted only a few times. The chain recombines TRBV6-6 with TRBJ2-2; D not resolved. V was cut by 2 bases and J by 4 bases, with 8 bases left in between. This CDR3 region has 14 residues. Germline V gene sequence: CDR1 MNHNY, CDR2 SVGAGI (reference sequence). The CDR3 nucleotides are TGTGCCAGCAGTTACGGGCAGTTCACCGGGGAGCTGTTTTTT. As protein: CASSYGQFTGELFF.

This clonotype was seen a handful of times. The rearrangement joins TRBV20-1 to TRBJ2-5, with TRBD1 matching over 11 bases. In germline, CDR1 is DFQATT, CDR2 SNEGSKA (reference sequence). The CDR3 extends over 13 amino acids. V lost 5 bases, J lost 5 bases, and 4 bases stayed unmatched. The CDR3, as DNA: TGCAGTGCTGGGACAGGGGGACTGGAGACCCAGTACTTC. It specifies CSAGTGGLETQYF.

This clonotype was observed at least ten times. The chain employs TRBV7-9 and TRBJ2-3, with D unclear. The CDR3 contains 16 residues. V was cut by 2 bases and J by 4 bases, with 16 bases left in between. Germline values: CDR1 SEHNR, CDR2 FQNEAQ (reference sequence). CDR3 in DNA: TGTGCCAGCAGCTTAAGCGCAAGGTCCCGGGCAGATACGCAGTATTTT. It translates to CASSLSARSRADTQYF.

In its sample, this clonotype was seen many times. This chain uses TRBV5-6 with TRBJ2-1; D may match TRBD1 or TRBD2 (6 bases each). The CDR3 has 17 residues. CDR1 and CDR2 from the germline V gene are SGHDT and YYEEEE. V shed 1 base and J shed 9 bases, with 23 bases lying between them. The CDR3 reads CASSLTTRRGLDGEQFF. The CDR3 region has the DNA TGTGCCAGCAGCTTGACCACTCGACGGGGGCTGGATGGTGAGCAGTTCTTC.

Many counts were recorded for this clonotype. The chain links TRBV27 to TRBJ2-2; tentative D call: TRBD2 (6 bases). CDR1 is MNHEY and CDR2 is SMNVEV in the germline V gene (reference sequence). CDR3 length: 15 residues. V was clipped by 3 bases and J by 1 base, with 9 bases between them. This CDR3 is CASSLNGRNTGELFF. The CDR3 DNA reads TGTGCCAGCAGTTTGAACGGGAGGAACACCGGGGAGCTGTTTTTT.

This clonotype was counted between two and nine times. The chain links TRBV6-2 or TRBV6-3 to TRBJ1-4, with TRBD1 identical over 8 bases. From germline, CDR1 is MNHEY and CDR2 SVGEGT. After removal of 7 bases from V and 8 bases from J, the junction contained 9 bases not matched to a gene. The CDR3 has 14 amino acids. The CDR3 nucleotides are TGTGCCAGCAATCCTCCGGGACAGGAAGAAAAACTGTTTTTT. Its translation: CASNPPGQEEKLFF.

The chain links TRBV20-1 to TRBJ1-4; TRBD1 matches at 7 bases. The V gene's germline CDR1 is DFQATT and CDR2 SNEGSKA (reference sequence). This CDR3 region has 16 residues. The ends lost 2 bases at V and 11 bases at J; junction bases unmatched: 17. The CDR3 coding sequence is TGCAGTGCTAGAAACCCAGAACAGGGGTACCAGGGTAAACTGTTTTTT. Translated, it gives CSARNPEQGYQGKLFF.

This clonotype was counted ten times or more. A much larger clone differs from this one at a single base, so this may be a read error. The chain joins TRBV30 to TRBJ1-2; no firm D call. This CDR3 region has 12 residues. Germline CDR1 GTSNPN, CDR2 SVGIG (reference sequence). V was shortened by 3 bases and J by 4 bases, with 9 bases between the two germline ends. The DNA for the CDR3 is TGTGCCTGGAGGGGCAGTTCCTATGGCTACACCTTC. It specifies CAWRGSSYGYTF.

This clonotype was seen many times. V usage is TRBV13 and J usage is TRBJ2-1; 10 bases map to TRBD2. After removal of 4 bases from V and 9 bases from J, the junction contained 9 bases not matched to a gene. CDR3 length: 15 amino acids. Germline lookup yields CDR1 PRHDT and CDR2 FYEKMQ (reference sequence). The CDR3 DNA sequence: TGTGCCAGCAGCTCGGGACTAGCGAGGGGCAGTGAGCAGTTCTTC. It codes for CASSSGLARGSEQFF.

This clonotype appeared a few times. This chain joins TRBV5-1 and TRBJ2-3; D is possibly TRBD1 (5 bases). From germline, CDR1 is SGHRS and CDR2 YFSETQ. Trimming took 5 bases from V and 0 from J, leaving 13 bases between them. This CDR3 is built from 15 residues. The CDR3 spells CASSPIRGSTDTQYF. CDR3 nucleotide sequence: TGCGCCAGCAGTCCTATAAGGGGAAGCACAGATACGCAGTATTTT.

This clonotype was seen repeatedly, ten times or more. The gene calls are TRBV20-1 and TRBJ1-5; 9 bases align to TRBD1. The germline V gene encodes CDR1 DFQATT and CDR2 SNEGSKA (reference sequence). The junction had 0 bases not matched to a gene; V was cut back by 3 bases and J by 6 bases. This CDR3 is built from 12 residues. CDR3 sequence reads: CSARTGGQPQHF. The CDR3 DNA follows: TGCAGTGCTAGGACAGGGGGTCAGCCCCAGCATTTT.

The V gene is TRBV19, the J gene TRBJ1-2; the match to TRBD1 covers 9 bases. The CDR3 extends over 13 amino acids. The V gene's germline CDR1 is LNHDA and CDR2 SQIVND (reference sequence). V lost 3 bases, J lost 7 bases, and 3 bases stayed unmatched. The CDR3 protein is CASSITGGFGYTF. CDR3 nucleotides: TGTGCCAGTAGTATCACAGGGGGCTTTGGCTACACCTTC.

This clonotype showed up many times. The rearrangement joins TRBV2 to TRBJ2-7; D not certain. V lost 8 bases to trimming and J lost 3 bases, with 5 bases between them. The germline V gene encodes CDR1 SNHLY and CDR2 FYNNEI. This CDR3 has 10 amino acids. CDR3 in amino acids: CASGIYEQYF. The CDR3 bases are TGTGCCAGCGGGATCTACGAGCAGTACTTC. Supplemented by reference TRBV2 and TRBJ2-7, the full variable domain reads EPEVTQTPSHQVTQMGQEVILRCVPISNHLYFYWYRQILGQKVEFLVSFYNNEISEKSEIFDDQFSVERPDGSNFTLKIRSTKLEDSAMYFCASGIYEQYFGPGTRLTVT.

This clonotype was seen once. DNA for the CDR3: TGCAGTGCTCAAAGTATGAACAGGGGACCTAATGAAAAACTGTTTTTT. Its translation: CSAQSMNRGPNEKLFF. The chain uses TRBV20-1 and TRBJ1-4; 7 bases line up with TRBD1. V trimming: 5 bases; J trimming: 3 bases; junction bases outside the gene matches: 12. The CDR3 totals 16 residues. Germline V gene data show CDR1 as DFQATT and CDR2 as SNEGSKA (reference sequence).

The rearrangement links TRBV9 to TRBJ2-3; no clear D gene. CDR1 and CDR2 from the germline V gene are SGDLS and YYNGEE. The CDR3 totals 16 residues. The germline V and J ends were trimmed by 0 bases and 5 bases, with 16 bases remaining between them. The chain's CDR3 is CASSVGREPSIDTQYF. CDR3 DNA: TGTGCCAGCAGCGTAGGAAGGGAACCATCTATAGATACGCAGTATTTT.

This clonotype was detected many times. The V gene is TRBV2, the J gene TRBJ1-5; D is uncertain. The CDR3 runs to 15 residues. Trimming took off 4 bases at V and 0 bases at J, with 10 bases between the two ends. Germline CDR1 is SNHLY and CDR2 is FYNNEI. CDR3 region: CASSARRDSNQPQHF. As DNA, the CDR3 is TGTGCCAGCAGTGCTCGACGGGATAGCAATCAGCCCCAGCATTTT.

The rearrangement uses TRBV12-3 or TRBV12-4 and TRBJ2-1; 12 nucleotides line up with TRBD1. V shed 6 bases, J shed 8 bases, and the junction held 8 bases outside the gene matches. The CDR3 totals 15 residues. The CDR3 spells CASSSGTGGRDEQFF. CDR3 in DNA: TGTGCCAGCAGCAGTGGGACAGGGGGCAGGGATGAGCAGTTCTTC.

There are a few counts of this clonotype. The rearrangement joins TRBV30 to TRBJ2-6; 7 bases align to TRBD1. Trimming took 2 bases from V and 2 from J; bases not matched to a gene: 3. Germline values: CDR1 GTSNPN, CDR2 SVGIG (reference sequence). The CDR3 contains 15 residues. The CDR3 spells CAWSTGQAGANVLTF. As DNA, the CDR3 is TGTGCCTGGAGTACCGGACAGGCTGGGGCCAACGTCCTGACTTTC.

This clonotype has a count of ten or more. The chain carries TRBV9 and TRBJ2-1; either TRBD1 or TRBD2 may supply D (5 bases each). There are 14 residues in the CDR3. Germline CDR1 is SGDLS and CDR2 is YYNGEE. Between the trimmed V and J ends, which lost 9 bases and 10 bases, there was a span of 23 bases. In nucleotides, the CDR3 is TGTGCCATCATTGATGGCCTAGCCCACAGGGAGCAGTTCTTC. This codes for CAIIDGLAHREQFF.